This T cell receptor (beta chain) was observed in a study of cytomegalovirus exposure and HLA in healthy donors. Findings and limits, study-wide: Being productive about 90% or about 30% of the time was typical of most TCR beta V segments in an earlier analysis. On later analysis, the bulk of CMV-associated TCR beta chains appeared to be HLA-restricted.

At sampling all donors were nominally healthy, likely with unrecorded immune exposures. As concerns this clone: Its target is not known.

Both 60 Vbeta primers and 13 Jbeta primers went into the PCR. The table came from immunoSEQ multiplex PCR; TCRdb's copy has only in-frame clones and leaves some out. The repertoire holds about 62,000 clones, around 87% seen once, with about 1.5% in the top ten. CDR3 length: 12 residues. Per the germline V gene, CDR1 is MNHEY and CDR2 is SVGAGI. V was shortened by 4 bases and J by 8 bases, with 10 bases between the two germline ends. Input material: PBMCs. The receptor comes from a man aged 18 to 29 in good health and CMV-seronegative. This sequence joins TRBV6-5 and TRBJ2-3, with D possibly TRBD1 on 5 matching bases. The CDR3 is CASSFTGSTQYF. CDR3 bases: TGTGCCAGCAGTTTTACAGGATCTACGCAGTATTTT.